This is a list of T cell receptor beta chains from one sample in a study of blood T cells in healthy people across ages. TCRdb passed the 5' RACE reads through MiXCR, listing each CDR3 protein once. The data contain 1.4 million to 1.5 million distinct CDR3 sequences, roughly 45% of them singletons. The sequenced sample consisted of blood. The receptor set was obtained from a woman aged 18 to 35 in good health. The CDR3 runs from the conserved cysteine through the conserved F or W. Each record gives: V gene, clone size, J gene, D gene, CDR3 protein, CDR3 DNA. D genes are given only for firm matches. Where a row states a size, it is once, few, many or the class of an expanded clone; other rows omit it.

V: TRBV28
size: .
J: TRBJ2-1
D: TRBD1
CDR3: CASSPSGQALGEQFF
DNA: TGTGCCAGCAGTCCTTCGGGACAGGCCCTCGGAGAGCAGTTCTTC

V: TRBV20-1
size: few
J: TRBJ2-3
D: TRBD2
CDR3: CSARGLAGYSDTQYF
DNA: TGCAGTGCTAGGGGACTAGCGGGATACTCCGATACGCAGTATTTT

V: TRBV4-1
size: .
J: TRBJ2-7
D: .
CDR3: CASSQVVGGNSYEQYF
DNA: TGCGCCAGCAGCCAAGTAGTAGGCGGGAACTCCTACGAGCAGTACTTC

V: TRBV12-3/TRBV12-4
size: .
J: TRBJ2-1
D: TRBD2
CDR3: CASSLRTSGGSNGQFF
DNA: TGTGCCAGCAGTCTTAGGACTAGCGGGGGTTCGAATGGGCAGTTCTTC

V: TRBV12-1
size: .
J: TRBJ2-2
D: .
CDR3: CASSFEGGKTGELFF
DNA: TGTGCCAGCAGCTTTGAAGGGGGCAAAACCGGGGAGCTGTTTTTT

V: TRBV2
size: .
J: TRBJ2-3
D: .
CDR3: CASSEEAHTDTQYF
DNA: TGTGCCAGCAGTGAAGAGGCACATACAGATACGCAGTATTTT

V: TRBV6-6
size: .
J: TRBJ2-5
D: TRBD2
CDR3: CAAARLAGGETQYF
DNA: TGTGCCGCCGCTAGACTAGCGGGGGGAGAGACCCAGTACTTC

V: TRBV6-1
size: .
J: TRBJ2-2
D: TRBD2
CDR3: CASSETRTSGRLRELFF
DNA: TGTGCCAGCAGTGAAACAAGGACTAGCGGGAGGTTAAGGGAGCTGTTTTTT

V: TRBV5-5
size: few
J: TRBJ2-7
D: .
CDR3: CASSFGGAGYEQYF
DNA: TGTGCCAGCAGCTTCGGTGGGGCCGGATACGAGCAGTACTTC

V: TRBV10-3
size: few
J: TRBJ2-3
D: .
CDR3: CAISPAPTDTQYF
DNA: TGTGCCATCAGCCCAGCACCCACAGATACGCAGTATTTT

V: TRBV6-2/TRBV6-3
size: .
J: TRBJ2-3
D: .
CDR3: CASSDAPNTDTQYF
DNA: TGTGCCAGCAGTGACGCACCAAACACAGATACGCAGTATTTT

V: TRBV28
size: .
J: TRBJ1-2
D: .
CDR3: CATRAPYGYTF
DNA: TGTGCCACTCGGGCTCCATATGGCTACACCTTC

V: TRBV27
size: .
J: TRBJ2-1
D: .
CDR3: CASSLSPGYEQFF
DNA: TGTGCCAGCAGTTTATCCCCTGGGTATGAGCAGTTCTTC

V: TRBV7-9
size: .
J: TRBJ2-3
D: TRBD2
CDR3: CTSSFGLAGGHADTQYF
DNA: TGTACCAGCAGCTTCGGACTAGCGGGGGGGCACGCAGATACGCAGTATTTT

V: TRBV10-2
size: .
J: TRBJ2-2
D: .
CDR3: CASSEVEGVPLNTGELFF
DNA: TGCGCCAGCAGTGAAGTGGAAGGGGTCCCACTAAACACCGGGGAGCTGTTTTTT

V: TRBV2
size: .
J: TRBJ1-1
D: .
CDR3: CASRTREGGTEAFF
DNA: TGTGCCAGCAGGACGCGTGAGGGGGGCACTGAAGCTTTCTTT

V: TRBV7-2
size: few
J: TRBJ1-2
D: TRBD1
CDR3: CASSFPPEGANGYTF
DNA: TGTGCCAGCAGCTTCCCCCCGGAGGGGGCAAACGGCTACACCTTC

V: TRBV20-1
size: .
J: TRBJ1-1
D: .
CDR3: CSAAAQWRNTEAFF
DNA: TGCAGTGCAGCCGCCCAGTGGAGAAACACTGAAGCTTTCTTT

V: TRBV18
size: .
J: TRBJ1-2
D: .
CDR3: CASSPLPGQLNYGYTF
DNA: TGTGCCAGCTCACCTCTACCAGGACAGCTTAACTATGGCTACACCTTC

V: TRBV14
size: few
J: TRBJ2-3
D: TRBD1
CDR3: CASSLRTGSSTDTQYF
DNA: TGTGCCAGCAGCCTCCGGACAGGGTCTAGCACAGATACGCAGTATTTT

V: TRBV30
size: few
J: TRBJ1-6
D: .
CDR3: CAFHLGPHSPLHF
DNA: TGTGCCTTCCACCTCGGTCCTCATTCACCCCTCCACTTT

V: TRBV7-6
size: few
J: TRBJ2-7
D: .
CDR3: CASSLWSDNEQYF
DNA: TGTGCCAGCAGCTTATGGTCGGACAATGAGCAGTACTTC

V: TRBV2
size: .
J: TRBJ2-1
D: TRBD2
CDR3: CASSERASGGGSSYNEQFF
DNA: TGTGCCAGCAGTGAGAGGGCTAGCGGGGGGGGGAGCTCCTACAATGAGCAGTTCTTC

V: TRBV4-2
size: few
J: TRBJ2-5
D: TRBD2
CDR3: CASSPGTSGIDEQYF
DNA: TGTGCCAGCAGCCCTGGGACTAGCGGGATCGATGAGCAGTACTTC

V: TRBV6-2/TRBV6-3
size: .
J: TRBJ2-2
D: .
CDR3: CASSYSRSGTNTGELFF
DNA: TGTGCCAGCAGTTACTCGAGATCCGGGACGAACACCGGGGAGCTGTTTTTT

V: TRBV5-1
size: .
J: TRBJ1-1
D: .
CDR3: CASRLREDTEAFF
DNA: TGCGCCAGCAGATTGAGGGAAGACACTGAAGCTTTCTTT

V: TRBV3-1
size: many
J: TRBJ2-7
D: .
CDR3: CASSHRDRSSYEQYF
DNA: TGTGCCAGCAGTCACCGGGACCGAAGCTCCTACGAGCAGTACTTC

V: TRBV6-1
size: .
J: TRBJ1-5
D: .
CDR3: CASSQLIGSGAGVKQPQHF
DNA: TGTGCCAGCAGCCAACTAATTGGGTCGGGGGCAGGGGTCAAGCAGCCCCAGCATTTT

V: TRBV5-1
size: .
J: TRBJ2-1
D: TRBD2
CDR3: CASSFAGVENNEQFF
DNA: TGCGCCAGCAGCTTTGCGGGAGTGGAGAACAATGAGCAGTTCTTC

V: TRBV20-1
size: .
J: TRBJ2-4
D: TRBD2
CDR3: CSARGTSGVFDEQYF
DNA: TGCAGTGCTAGGGGGACTAGCGGGGTTTTTGATGAGCAGTACTTC

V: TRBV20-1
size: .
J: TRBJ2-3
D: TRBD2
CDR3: CSATPSGRAPDTQYF
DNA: TGCAGTGCTACCCCATCCGGGAGGGCCCCAGATACGCAGTATTTT

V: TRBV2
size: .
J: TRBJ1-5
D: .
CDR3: CASRGQGMLGQPQHF
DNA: TGTGCCAGCAGGGGGCAGGGAATGCTTGGTCAGCCCCAGCATTTT

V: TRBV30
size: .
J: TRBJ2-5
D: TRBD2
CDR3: CAWTSGGQETQYF
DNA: TGTGCCTGGACTAGCGGGGGGCAAGAGACCCAGTACTTC

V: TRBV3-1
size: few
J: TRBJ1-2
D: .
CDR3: CASSPLWGGANYGYTF
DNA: TGTGCCAGCAGCCCACTTTGGGGGGGAGCTAACTATGGCTACACCTTC

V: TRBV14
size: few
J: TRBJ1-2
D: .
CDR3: CASSQVTGPNYGYTF
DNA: TGTGCCAGCAGCCAAGTAACAGGTCCTAACTATGGCTACACCTTC

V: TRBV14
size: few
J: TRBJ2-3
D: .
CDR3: CASSQDGYDAQYF
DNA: TGTGCCAGCAGCCAAGACGGCTACGATGCGCAGTATTTT

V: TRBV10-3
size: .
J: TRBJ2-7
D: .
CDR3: CAISSSYEQYF
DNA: TGTGCCATCTCTTCATCCTACGAGCAGTACTTC

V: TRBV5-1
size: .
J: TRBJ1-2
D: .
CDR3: CASRLDLQGFGYTF
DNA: TGCGCCAGCCGCTTGGACCTCCAAGGCTTTGGCTACACCTTC

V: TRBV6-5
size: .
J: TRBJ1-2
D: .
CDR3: CASSDDGHYGYTF
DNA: TGTGCCAGCAGTGACGACGGACACTATGGCTACACCTTC

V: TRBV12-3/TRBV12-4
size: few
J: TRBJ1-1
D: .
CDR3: CASASWGETNTEAFF
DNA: TGTGCCAGCGCAAGTTGGGGGGAGACGAACACTGAAGCTTTCTTT

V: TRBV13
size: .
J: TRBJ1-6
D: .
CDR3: CASSPGRISSYNSPLHF
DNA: TGTGCCAGCAGCCCAGGACGGATAAGCTCCTATAATTCACCCCTCCACTTT

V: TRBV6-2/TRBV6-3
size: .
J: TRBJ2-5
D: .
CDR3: CASPFLLTRWCRLEETQYF
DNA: TGTGCCAGCCCCTTCCTCCTAACTCGATGGTGCAGGCTAGAAGAGACCCAGTACTTC

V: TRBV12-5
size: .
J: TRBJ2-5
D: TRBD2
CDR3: CASALAGVPETQYF
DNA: TGTGCTAGTGCGTTAGCGGGAGTACCTGAGACCCAGTACTTC

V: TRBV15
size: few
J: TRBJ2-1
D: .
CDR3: CATGVPSYNEQFF
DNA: TGTGCCACCGGGGTCCCCTCCTACAATGAGCAGTTCTTC

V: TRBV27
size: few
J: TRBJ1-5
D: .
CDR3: CASSPLRGGQPQHF
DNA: TGTGCCAGCAGTCCCCTCAGGGGAGGTCAGCCCCAGCATTTT

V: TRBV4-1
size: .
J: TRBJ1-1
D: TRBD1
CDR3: CASSQTGGVEAFF
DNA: TGCGCCAGCAGCCAGACAGGGGGGGTTGAAGCTTTCTTT

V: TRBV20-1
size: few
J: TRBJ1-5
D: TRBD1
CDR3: CSARDRGTGGYQHF
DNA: TGCAGTGCTAGAGATCGGGGGACAGGGGGCTACCAGCATTTT

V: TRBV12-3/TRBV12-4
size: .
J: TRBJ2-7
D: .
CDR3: CASSLWQTDEQYF
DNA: TGTGCCAGCAGTTTATGGCAGACCGATGAGCAGTACTTC

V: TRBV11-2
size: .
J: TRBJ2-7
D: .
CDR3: CASRYGGGTSLDEQYF
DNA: TGTGCCAGCAGATATGGGGGCGGTACTAGCCTCGACGAGCAGTACTTC

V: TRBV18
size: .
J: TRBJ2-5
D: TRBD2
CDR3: CASSATSGSRETQYF
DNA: TGTGCCAGCTCAGCGACTAGCGGGAGCCGGGAGACCCAGTACTTC

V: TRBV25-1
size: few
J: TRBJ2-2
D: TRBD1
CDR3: CASSWTTGRLRNTGELFF
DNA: TGTGCCAGCAGTTGGACGACAGGGCGACTAAGGAACACCGGGGAGCTGTTTTTT

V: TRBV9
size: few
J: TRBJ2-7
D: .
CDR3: CASSPQTQTYEQYF
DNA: TGTGCCAGCAGCCCTCAGACCCAAACCTACGAGCAGTACTTC

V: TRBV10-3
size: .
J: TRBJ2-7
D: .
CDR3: CAISGFLTGADEQYF
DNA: TGTGCCATCAGTGGATTCTTAACGGGAGCCGACGAGCAGTACTTC

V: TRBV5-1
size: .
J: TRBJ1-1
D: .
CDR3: CASSPGKDREAFF
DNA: TGCGCCAGCAGCCCCGGAAAAGACAGGGAAGCTTTCTTT